Here is one T cell receptor (beta chain) with its context. The data belong to a study of blood T cell repertoires in COVID-19. The overall study: Samples taken during acute and convalescent COVID-19 were collected in the United States, Italy and Spain. From T cells, B-cell-depleted T cells, or PBMCs came the material, which was cDNA or gDNA.

As originally analysed: Estimation of nucleated cell counts was performed using reference gene primer amplification. Sequencing used immunoSEQ multiplex PCR; TCRdb keeps in-frame clones, though not all of them. That table is the source of V, J and clone size, and D and trimming were worked out from the DNA. The repertoire holds fewer than 300,000 clones, with approximately 89% as singletons. Patients at the Seattle site were enrolled during active infection and followed longitudinally. Germline V gene lookup returns CDR1 KGHDR and CDR2 SFDVKD. V shed 4 bases and J 6 bases; nucleotides not matched to a gene: 2. This CDR3 has 12 amino acids.

The clonotype was recovered from a woman aged 25 to 45 with COVID-19, enrolled during active disease. This chain uses TRBV24-1 with TRBJ2-7, with TRBD1 matching 7 bases. Sequenced: peripheral blood. CDR3: CATSDGQAEQYF. The CDR3 region has the DNA TGTGCCACCAGTGACGGACAGGCCGAGCAGTACTTC.